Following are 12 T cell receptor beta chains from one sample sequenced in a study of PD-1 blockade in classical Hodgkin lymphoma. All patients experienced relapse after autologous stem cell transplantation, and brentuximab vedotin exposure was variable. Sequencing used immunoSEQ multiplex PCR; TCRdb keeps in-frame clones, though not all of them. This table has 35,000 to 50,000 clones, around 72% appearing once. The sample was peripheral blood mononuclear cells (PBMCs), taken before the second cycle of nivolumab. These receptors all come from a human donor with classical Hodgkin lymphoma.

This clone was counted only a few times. DNA of the CDR3: TGTGCCAGCAGCCAAGAGGGGGGCCCCACAGATACGCAGTATTTT. Amino acids: CASSQEGGPTDTQYF. The V and J genes are TRBV4-2 and TRBJ2-3; D is perhaps TRBD1 or TRBD2 (6 bases each). This CDR3 spans 15 amino acids. The germline V and J ends were trimmed by 0 bases and 2 bases, with 9 bases remaining between them. CDR1 and CDR2 from the germline V gene are LGHNA and YNFKEQ.

The DNA for the CDR3 is TGTGCCAGCAGTTGGGGACGGGATACCAACTATGGCTACACCTTC. Amino acid sequence: CASSWGRDTNYGYTF. V and J are TRBV27 and TRBJ1-2, with D maybe TRBD1 (5 bases). Germline lookup yields CDR1 MNHEY and CDR2 SMNVEV (reference sequence). This CDR3 spans 15 amino acids. V was pared by 4 bases and J by 2 bases, with 14 bases between.

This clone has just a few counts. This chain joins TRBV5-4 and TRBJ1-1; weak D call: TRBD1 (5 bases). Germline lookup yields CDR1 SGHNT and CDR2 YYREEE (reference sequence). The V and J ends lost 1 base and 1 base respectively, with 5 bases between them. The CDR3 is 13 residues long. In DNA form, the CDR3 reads TGTGCCAGCAGCTTGACAGGGAACACTGAAGCTTTCTTT. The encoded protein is CASSLTGNTEAFF. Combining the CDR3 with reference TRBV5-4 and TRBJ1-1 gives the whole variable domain ETGVTQSPTHLIKTRGQQVTLRCSSQSGHNTVSWYQQALGQGPQFIFQYYREEENGRGNFPPRFSGLQFPNYSSELNVNALELDDSALYLCASSLTGNTEAFFGQGTRLTVV.

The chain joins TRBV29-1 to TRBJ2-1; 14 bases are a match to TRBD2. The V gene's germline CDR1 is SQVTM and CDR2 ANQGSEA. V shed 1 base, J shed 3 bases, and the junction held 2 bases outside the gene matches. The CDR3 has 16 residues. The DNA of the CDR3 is TGCAGCGTTGAAGGACTAGCGGGGGGGGACTACAATGAGCAGTTCTTC. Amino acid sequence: CSVEGLAGGDYNEQFF.

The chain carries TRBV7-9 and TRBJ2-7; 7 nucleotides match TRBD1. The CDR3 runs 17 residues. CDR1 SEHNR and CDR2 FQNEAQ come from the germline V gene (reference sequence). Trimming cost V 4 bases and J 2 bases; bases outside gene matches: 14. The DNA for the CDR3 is TGTGCCAGCAGCTCTGCCGCGAGGGGGACAGCCACCTACGAGCAGTACTTC. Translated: CASSSAARGTATYEQYF. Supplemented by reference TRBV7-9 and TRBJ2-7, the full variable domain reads DTGVSQNPRHKITKRGQNVTFRCDPISEHNRLYWYRQTLGQGPEFLTYFQNEAQLEKSRLLSDRFSAERPKGSFSTLEIQRTEQGDSAMYLCASSSAARGTATYEQYFGPGTRLTVT.

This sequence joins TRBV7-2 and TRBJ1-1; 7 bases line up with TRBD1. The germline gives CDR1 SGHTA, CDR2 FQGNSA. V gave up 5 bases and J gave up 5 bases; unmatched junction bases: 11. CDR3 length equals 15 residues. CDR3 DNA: TGTGCCAGCAGCGAACCACAGGGGTCCCTGACTGAAGCTTTCTTT. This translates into CASSEPQGSLTEAFF.

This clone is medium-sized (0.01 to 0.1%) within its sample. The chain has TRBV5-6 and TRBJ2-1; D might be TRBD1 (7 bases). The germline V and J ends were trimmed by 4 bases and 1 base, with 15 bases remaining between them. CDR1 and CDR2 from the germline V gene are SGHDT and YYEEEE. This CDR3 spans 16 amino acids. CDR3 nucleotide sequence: TGTGCCAGCAGCGGGACGGAGGGGGCTTCCTACAATGAGCAGTTCTTC. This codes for CASSGTEGASYNEQFF.

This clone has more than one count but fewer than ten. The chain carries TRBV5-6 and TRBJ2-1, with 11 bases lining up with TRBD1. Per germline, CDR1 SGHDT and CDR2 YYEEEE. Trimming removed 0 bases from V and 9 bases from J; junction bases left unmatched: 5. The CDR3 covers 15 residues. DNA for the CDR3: TGTGCCAGCAGCTTGGTGGGACAGGGGGTCAGTGAGCAGTTCTTC. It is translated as CASSLVGQGVSEQFF.

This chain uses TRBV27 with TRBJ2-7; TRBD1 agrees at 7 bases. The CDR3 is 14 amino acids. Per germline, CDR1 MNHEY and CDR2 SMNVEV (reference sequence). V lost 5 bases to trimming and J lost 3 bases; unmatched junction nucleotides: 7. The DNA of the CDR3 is TGTGCCAGCAGTAGTTCCCGGGACAGCTACGAGCAGTACTTC. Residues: CASSSSRDSYEQYF.

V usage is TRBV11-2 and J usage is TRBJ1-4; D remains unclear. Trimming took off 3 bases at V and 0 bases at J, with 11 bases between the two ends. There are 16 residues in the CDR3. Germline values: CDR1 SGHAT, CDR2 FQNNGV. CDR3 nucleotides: TGTGCCAGCAGCTTTTTGGGCGGAACAACTAATGAAAAACTGTTTTTT. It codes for CASSFLGGTTNEKLFF.

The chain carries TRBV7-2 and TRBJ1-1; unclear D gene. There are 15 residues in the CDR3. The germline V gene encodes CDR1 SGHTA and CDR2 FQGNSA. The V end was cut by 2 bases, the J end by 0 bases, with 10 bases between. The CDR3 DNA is TGTGCCAGCAGCTTATATCCTCTTTTGAACACTGAAGCTTTCTTT. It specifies CASSLYPLLNTEAFF.

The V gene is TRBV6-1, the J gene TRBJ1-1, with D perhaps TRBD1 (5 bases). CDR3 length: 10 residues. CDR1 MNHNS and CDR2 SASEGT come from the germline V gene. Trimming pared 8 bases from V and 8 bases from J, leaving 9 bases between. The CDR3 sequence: CASGGEEAFF. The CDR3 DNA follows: TGTGCCAGCGGGGGGGAGGAAGCTTTCTTT.